This TCR beta chain was sequenced during a study of blood T cell repertoires in COVID-19. Participants were aged about 18 to 90 years, lived in about 26 US areas, and enrolled virtually. TCRdb keeps only in-frame clones here, not all; method: immunoSEQ multiplex PCR. Among 250,000 to 350,000 clones listed, roughly nine tenths were seen once. The germline gives CDR1 MNHEY, CDR2 SMNVEV (reference sequence). The CDR3 extends over 14 amino acids. With V trimmed by 3 bases and J by 4 bases, 3 bases remained unmatched. This TCR was sampled from a woman between 40 and 50 years old who had recovered from COVID-19. Sequencing was carried out using PBMCs or T cells enriched from blood (not recorded which). The chain has TRBV27 and TRBJ1-2, with TRBD1 matching over 9 bases. CDR3 coding DNA: TGTGCCAGCAGTTTCTCGACAGGGGGCTATGGCTACACCTTC. The encoded protein is CASSFSTGGYGYTF.